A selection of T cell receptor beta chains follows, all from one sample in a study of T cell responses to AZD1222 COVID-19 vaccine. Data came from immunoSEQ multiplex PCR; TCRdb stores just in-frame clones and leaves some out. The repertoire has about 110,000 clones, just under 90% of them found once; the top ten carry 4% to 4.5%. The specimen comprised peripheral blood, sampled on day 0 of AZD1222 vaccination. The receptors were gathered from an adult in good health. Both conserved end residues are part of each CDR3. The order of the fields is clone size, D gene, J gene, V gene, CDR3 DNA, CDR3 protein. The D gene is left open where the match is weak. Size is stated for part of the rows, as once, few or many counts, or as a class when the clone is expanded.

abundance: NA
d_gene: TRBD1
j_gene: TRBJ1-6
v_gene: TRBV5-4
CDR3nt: TGTGCCAGCAGCTGGGGACAGGGTCAAAATTCACCCCTCCACTTT
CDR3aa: CASSWGQGQNSPLHF

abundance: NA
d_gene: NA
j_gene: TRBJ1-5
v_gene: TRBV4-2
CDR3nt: TGTGCCAGCAGCCATGAAGACGACAGTCGGGGGCAGCCCCAGCATTTT
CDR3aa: CASSHEDDSRGQPQHF

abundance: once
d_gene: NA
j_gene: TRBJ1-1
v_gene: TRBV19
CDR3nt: TGTGCCAGTAGTATAGGTTGGAACACTGAAGCTTTCTTT
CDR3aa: CASSIGWNTEAFF

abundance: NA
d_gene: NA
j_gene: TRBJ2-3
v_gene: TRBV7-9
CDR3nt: TGTGCCAGCAGCCCAGGGTATAGCACAGATACGCAGTATTTT
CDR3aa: CASSPGYSTDTQYF

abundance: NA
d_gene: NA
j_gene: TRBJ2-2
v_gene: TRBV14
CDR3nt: TGTGCCAGCAGCCACCCCATTTGGAGGAACACCGGGGAGCTGTTTTTT
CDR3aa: CASSHPIWRNTGELFF

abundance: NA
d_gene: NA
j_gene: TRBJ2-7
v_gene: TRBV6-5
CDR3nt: TGTGCCAGCAGTTTTACGAAGTGGTACGAGCAGTACTTC
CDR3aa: CASSFTKWYEQYF

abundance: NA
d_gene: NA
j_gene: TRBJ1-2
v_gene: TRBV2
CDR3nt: TGTGCCAGCAGTGGAGGAGGGCTTTATGGCTACACCTTC
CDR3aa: CASSGGGLYGYTF

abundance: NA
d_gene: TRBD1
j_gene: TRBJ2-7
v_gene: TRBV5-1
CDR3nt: TGCGCCAGCAGCTCAACTACATCCGGGACAGGGGGCAGCGAGCAGTACTTC
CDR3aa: CASSSTTSGTGGSEQYF

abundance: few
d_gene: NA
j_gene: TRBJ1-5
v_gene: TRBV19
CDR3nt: TGTGCCAGTAGTAAAGGGGTGGGGGAAGTATCTCGCAATCAGCCCCAGCATTTT
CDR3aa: CASSKGVGEVSRNQPQHF

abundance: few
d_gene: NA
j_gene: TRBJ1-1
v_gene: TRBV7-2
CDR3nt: TGTGCCAGCAGCTTAACGGACAGCACCCAAGCTTTCTTT
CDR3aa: CASSLTDSTQAFF

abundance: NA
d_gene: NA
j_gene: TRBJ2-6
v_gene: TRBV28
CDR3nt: TGTGCCAGCAGTTTACCGGCCGGAGGACCCGGGGCCAACGTCCTGACTTTC
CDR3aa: CASSLPAGGPGANVLTF

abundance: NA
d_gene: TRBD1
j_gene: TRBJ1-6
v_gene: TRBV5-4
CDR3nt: TGTGCCAGCAGCTCGGACAGGGGTTGGTATAATTCACCCCTCCACTTT
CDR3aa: CASSSDRGWYNSPLHF

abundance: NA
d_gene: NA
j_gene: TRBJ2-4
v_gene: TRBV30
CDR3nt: TGTGCCTGGAGTCAGGGCGGCTTGGGACCCCAGGACATTCAGTACTTC
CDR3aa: CAWSQGGLGPQDIQYF

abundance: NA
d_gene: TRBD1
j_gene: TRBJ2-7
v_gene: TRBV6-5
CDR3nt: TGTGCCAGCACCGCCGGGACAGCATCTTACGAGCAGTACTTC
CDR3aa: CASTAGTASYEQYF

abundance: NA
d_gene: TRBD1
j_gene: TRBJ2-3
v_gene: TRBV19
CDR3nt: TGTGCCAGTAGTGACCGACAGGGAGATACGCAGTATTTT
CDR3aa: CASSDRQGDTQYF

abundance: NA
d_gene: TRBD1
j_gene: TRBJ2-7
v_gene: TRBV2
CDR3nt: TGTGCCAGCAGCGCCGGGGGCGGCAGGGGGCTATACTTC
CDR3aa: CASSAGGGRGLYF

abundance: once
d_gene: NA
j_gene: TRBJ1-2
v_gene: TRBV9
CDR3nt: TGTGCCAGCAGGACCCAGGGCCTCCCACATGGCTACACCTTC
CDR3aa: CASRTQGLPHGYTF

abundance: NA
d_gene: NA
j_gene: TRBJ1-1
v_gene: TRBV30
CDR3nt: TGTGCCTGGAGTAAAAGGACCGGGCCATGGGGCACTGAAGCTTTCTTT
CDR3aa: CAWSKRTGPWGTEAFF

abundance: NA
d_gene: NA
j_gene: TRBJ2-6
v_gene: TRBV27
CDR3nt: TGTGCCAGCAGTTTAACCCCTTCTGGGGCCAACGTCCTGACTTTC
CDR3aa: CASSLTPSGANVLTF

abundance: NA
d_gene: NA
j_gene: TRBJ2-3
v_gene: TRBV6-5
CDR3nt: TGTGCCAGCAGTTCGGCGGTGGCAGATACGCAGTATTTT
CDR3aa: CASSSAVADTQYF

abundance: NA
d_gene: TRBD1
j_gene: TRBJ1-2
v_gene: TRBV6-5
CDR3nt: TGTGCCAGCAGTAGCCGGGACAGGGGTTGGTATGGCTACACCTTC
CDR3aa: CASSSRDRGWYGYTF

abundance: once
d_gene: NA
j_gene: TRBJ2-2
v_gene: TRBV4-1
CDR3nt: TGCGCCAGCAGCCAAATTGGGGTGACCGGGGAGCTGTTTTTT
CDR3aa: CASSQIGVTGELFF

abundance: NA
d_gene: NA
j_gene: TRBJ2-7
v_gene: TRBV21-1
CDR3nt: TGTGCCAGCAGCAGGGGGTTTACCTACGAGCAGTACTTC
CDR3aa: CASSRGFTYEQYF

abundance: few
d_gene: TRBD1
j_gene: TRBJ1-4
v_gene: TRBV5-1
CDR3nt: TGCGCCAGCAGCGTATCCGGGACAGCTAATGAAAAACTGTTTTTT
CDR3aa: CASSVSGTANEKLFF

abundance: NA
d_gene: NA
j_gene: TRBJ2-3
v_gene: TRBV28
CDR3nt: TGTGCCAGCAGCCCTAATCCCGCGGGGTCAGATACGCAGTATTTT
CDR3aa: CASSPNPAGSDTQYF

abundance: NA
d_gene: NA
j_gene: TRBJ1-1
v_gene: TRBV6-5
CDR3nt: TGTGCCAGCAGTTACTCCGACACCAACACTGAAGCTTTCTTT
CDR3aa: CASSYSDTNTEAFF

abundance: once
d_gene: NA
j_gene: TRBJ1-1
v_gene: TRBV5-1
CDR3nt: TGCGCCAGCAGCTTGGTAGGCGGGATGGCTGAAGCTTTCTTT
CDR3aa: CASSLVGGMAEAFF

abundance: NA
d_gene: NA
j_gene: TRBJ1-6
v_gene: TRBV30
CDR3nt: TGTGCCTGTCGGGGGCTCTTCGGTTCACCCCTCCACTTT
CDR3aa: CACRGLFGSPLHF

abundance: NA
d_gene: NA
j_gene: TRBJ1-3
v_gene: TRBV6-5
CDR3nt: TGTGCCAGCAGTTACTCGGCGGGGCGGGACACCATATATTTT
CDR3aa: CASSYSAGRDTIYF

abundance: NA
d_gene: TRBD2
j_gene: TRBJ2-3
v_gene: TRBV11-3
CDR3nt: TGTGCCAGCAGCTTTAACCGGGACTACCGTGAGGAGCAGTATTTT
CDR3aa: CASSFNRDYREEQYF

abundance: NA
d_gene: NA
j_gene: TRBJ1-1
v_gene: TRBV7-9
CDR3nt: TGTGCCAGCAGCTTAGGCGGGACAATCGATGAAGCTTTCTTT
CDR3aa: CASSLGGTIDEAFF

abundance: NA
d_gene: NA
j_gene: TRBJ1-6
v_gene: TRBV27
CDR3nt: TGTGCCAGCAGTTTGGATGTGATGGATTCACCCCTCCACTTT
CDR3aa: CASSLDVMDSPLHF

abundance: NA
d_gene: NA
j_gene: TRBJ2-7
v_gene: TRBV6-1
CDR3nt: TGTGCCAGCAGTGAATACAGGGCCTACGAGCAGTACTTC
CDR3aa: CASSEYRAYEQYF

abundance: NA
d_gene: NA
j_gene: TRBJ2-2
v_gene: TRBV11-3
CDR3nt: TGTGCCAGCAGCTTAGTCCCTCGGGGCAGGAGAACCGGGGAGCTGTTTTTT
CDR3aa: CASSLVPRGRRTGELFF

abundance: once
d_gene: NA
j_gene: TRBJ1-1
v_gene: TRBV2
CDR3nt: TGTGCCAGCAGTAAAGGGGGTTCGAACACTGAAGCTTTCTTT
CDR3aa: CASSKGGSNTEAFF

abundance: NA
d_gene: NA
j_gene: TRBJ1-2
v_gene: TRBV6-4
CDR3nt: TGTGCCAGCAGCGAGGGTTATGGCTACACCTTC
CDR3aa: CASSEGYGYTF

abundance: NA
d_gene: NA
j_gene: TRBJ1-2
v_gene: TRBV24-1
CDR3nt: TGTGCCACCAGTGACTCCCGGGACGGGAGTGGCTACACCTTC
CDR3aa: CATSDSRDGSGYTF

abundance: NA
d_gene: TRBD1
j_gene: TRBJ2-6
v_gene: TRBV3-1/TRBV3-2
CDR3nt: TGTGCCAGCAGCCTCGGGACAGCCACCTCTGGGGCCAACGTCCTGACTTTC
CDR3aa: CASSLGTATSGANVLTF

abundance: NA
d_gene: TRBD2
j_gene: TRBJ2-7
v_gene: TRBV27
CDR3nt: TGTGCCAGCAGTTTGGCTAGCGGGAGGGGGAGCTCCTACGAGCAGTACTTC
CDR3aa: CASSLASGRGSSYEQYF

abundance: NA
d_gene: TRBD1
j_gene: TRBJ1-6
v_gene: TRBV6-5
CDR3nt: TGTGCCAGCACCCCAGGGACAGCTAATAATTCACCCCTCCACTTT
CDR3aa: CASTPGTANNSPLHF

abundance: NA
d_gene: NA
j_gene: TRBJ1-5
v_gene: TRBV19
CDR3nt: TGTGCCAGTAGTCCCTTAAGACCTAGCAATCAGCCCCAGCATTTT
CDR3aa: CASSPLRPSNQPQHF

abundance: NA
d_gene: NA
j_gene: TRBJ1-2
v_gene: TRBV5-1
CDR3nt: TGCGCCAGCAGCCTGGGGACTGGCCAGATCACGGACTCCGTCTATGGCTACACCTTC
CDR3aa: CASSLGTGQITDSVYGYTF

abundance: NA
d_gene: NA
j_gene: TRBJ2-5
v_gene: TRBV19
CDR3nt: TGTGCCAGTAGTATAGGGGCTAGAAAGATCGGGGAGACCCAGTACTTC
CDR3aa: CASSIGARKIGETQYF

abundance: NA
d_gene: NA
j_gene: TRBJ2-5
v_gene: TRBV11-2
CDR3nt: TGTGCCAGCAGCAGGGGGGGACTTCCATCGCGGGAGACCCAGTACTTC
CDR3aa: CASSRGGLPSRETQYF

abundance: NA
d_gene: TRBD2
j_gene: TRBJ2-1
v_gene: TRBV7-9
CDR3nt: TGTGCCAGCAGCTTAGGGACTAGCGGATCCAATGAGCAGTTCTTC
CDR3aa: CASSLGTSGSNEQFF

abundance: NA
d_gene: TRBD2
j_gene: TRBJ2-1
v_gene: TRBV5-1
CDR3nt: TGCGCCAGCAGCTTGCAACTAGCGGGAGCTTTCAATGAGCAGTTCTTC
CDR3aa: CASSLQLAGAFNEQFF

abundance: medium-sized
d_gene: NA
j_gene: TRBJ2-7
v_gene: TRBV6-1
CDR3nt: TGTGCCAGCAGTGAAGCAGGGGGGTCCTACGAGCAGTACTTC
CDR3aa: CASSEAGGSYEQYF

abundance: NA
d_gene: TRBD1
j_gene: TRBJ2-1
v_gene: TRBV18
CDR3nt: TGTGCCAGCTCACCGGGGACAGGGGTCAGTGGCAATGAGCAGTTCTTC
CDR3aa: CASSPGTGVSGNEQFF

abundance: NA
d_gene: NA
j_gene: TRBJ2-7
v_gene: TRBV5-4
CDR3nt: TGTGCCAGCAGCTTGGAGCCCTACTCCTACGAGCAGTACTTC
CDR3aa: CASSLEPYSYEQYF

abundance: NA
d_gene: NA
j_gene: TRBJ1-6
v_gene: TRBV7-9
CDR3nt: TGTGCCAGCAGTCCCGGGAGGGGGGATTCACCCCTCCACTTT
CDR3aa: CASSPGRGDSPLHF

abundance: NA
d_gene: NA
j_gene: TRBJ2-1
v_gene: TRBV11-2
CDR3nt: TGTGCCAGCAGCTTAGATGTCCCGGCCCACAATGAGCAGTTCTTC
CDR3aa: CASSLDVPAHNEQFF